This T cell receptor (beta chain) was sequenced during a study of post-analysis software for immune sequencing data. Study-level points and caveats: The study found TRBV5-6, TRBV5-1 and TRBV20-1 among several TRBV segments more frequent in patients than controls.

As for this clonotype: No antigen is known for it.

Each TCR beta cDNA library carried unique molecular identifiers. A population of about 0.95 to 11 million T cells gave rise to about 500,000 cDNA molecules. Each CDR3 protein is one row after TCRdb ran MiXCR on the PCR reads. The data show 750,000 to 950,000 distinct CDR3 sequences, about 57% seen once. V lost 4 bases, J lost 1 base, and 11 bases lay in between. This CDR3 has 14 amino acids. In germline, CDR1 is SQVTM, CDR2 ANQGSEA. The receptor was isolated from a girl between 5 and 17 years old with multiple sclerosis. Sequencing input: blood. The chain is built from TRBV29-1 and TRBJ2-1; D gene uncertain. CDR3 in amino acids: CSVVARLSYNEQFF. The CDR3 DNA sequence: TGCAGCGTTGTAGCCCGACTTTCCTACAATGAGCAGTTCTTC.